The rows below give T cell receptor beta chains drawn from one sample of a study of OX40 agonist ivuxolimab in advanced cancers. Produced via immunoSEQ multiplex PCR; TCRdb's table is partial and in-frame only. The top ten clones hold 16% of a sample with some 40,000 clones, approximately 81% of them seen once. Sequences were derived from CD4+ or CD8+ T cells sorted from blood, sampled in a trial of the OX40 agonist ivuxolimab. Every receptor here comes from an adult with an advanced solid tumor such as melanoma, head and neck, liver or kidney cancer. The conserved cysteine and the conserved F or W are not part of the CDR3 here. The order of the fields is clone size, V gene, D gene, J gene, CDR3 protein. D genes are given only for firm matches. Size values are once, few and many counts, or a class for expanded clones, and some rows have none.

.,TRBV4-1,TRBD1,TRBJ1-2,ASSQGDRENYGYT
.,TRBV6-5,.,TRBJ2-1,AASVGGYNEQF
.,TRBV4-2,.,TRBJ2-2,ASSQPFDVTGELF
.,TRBV7-2,.,TRBJ2-7,ASIPWPGTYEQY
.,TRBV2,.,TRBJ1-4,ASSEGVQKLF
once,TRBV7-9,.,TRBJ1-1,ASSLEGGTEAF
.,TRBV13,.,TRBJ2-4,ASSLGGAKNIQY
.,TRBV9,TRBD2,TRBJ2-1,ASSQYGGAYNEQF
.,TRBV6-6,.,TRBJ1-2,ASSYSVGGYGYT
once,TRBV19,.,TRBJ1-2,ASNEGVGYT
few,TRBV6-1,TRBD1,TRBJ2-5,ATAGTGYQETQY
.,TRBV5-1,.,TRBJ2-1,ASSQRRGSTTSTYNEQF
.,TRBV29-1,.,TRBJ2-2,SVEVQGKVPTGELF
medium-sized,TRBV9,TRBD1,TRBJ1-1,ASSVTGTGGYEAF
.,TRBV5-4,.,TRBJ2-3,ASSLKGATDTQY
.,TRBV11-1,TRBD2,TRBJ2-1,ASSRERLAPYNEQF
.,TRBV5-1,.,TRBJ2-7,ASSLEVWGGYEQY
.,TRBV13,.,TRBJ2-3,ASSSRGTDTQY
.,TRBV7-2,TRBD2,TRBJ2-3,ASFGTSGFTQY
once,TRBV18,.,TRBJ2-1,ASSPRRGALNEQF
.,TRBV7-7,.,TRBJ1-4,ASSPGGYATEKLF
.,TRBV4-1,TRBD1,TRBJ1-1,ASSHRDRDTEAF
.,TRBV11-3,.,TRBJ2-2,ASQNTGELF
.,TRBV10-3,.,TRBJ1-2,AISESKGYYGYT
.,TRBV7-9,.,TRBJ2-3,ASSAYPPSYNTDTQY
few,TRBV7-3,.,TRBJ1-1,ASSLDRNTEAF
.,TRBV4-3,TRBD1,TRBJ1-2,ASSPGLRQGAGGYT
.,TRBV27,.,TRBJ1-5,ASSSVGVRYQPQH
.,TRBV7-3,.,TRBJ2-7,ASSLTPYYEQY
.,TRBV9,.,TRBJ2-3,ASSMGLQAQY
.,TRBV19,.,TRBJ1-2,ASRGQGNHGYT
.,TRBV9,TRBD2,TRBJ2-7,ASSGEGTSGYEQY